This T cell receptor beta chain derives from a study of blood T cell repertoires in COVID-19. Whole-study context: Spain, Italy and the United States supplied samples that represented acute and convalescent COVID-19. PBMCs, B-cell-depleted T cells, or T cells provided the cDNA or gDNA that made up the material.

Deletions cut 0 bases from V and 0 bases from J, with 7 bases between. The CDR3 spans 14 residues. Germline V gene sequence: CDR1 SGDLS, CDR2 YYNGEE. In the authors' workflow: From reference gene primer amplification, estimates of nucleated cell counts were derived. Measured with immunoSEQ multiplex PCR; TCRdb has only the in-frame clones, and not every one. The V and J calls and clone size are taken from that table; D and trimming were inferred from the DNA. The sample carries fewer than 250,000 clones, approximately 87% recorded once. This sequence originates from a woman in her 70s with acute or convalescent COVID-19. The chain combines TRBV9 with TRBJ2-7; the D is unclear. Sample: peripheral blood. This CDR3 reads CASSVGRNSYEQYF. The DNA for the CDR3 is TGTGCCAGCAGCGTAGGGCGGAACTCCTACGAGCAGTACTTC. Drawing the rest from reference TRBV9 and TRBJ2-7, the complete variable domain is DSGVTQTPKHLITATGQRVTLRCSPRSGDLSVYWYQQSLDQGLQFLIQYYNGEERAKGNILERFSAQQFPDLHSELNLSSLELGDSALYFCASSVGRNSYEQYFGPGTRLTVT.